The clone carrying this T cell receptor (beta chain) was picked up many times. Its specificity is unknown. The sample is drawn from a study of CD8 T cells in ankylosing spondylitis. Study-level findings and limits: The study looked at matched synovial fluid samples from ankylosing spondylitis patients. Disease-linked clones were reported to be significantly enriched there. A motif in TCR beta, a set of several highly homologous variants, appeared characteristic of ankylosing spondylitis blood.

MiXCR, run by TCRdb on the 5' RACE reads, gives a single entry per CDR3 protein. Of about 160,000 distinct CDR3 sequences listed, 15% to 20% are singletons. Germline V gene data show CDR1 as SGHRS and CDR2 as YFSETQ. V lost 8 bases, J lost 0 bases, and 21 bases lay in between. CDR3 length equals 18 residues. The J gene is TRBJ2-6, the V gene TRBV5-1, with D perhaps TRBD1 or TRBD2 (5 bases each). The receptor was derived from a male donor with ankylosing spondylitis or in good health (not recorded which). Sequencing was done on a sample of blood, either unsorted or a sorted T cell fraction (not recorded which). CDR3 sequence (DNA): TGCGCCAGTTTTCCGGGACGACGGTGGTCCTCTGGGGCCAACGTCCTGACTTTC. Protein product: CASFPGRRWSSGANVLTF. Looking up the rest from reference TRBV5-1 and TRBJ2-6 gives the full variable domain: KAGVTQTPRYLIKTRGQQVTLSCSPISGHRSVSWYQQTPGQGLQFLFEYFSETQRNKGNFPGRFSGRQFSNSRSEMNVSTLELGDSALYLCASFPGRRWSSGANVLTFGAGSRLTVL.